These 21 T cell receptor beta chains were all obtained from the same sample, sequenced in a study of cytomegalovirus exposure and HLA in healthy donors. Libraries were prepared by immunoSEQ multiplex PCR; TCRdb keeps only in-frame clonotypes and omits some of them. The data hold hundreds of thousands of clones, with roughly 89% observed a single time. Sequencing used PBMCs. These receptors came from a woman under 30 in good health and CMV-seronegative.

In DNA form, the CDR3 reads TGTGCCAGCAGCTCGAAGAGGGACAGAAGACCCACCGAGCAGTACTTC. As protein: CASSSKRDRRPTEQYF. V usage is TRBV12-1 and J usage is TRBJ2-7; TRBD1 is the table's D call, not checked against the DNA. TRBV12-1 is described as a pseudogene. CDR3 size: 16 residues.

In DNA form, the CDR3 reads TGTGCCTGGAGTGAAGGGATTGGACAGGGGGACGAGCAGTACTTC. Protein sequence: CAWSEGIGQGDEQYF. V usage is TRBV30 and J usage is TRBJ2-7, with 10 bases aligning to TRBD1. V lost 1 base to trimming and J lost 5 bases; unmatched junction nucleotides: 8. The CDR3 runs to 15 residues. Looked up from germline, CDR1 is GTSNPN and CDR2 is SVGIG (reference sequence).

This chain connects TRBV10-1 to TRBJ2-7; TRBD2 aligns across 9 bases. With 2 bases clipped from V and 3 bases from J, the junction kept 5 bases outside the gene matches. This CDR3 spans 15 amino acids. The germline CDR1 and CDR2 sequences are WNHNN and SYGVQD (reference sequence). CDR3 DNA: TGCGCCAGCAGTGAGAGGCTAGCGGGAATCTACGAGCAGTACTTC. Its translation is CASSERLAGIYEQYF.

This clone has only one observation. The V gene is TRBV18, the J gene TRBJ1-3; 8 bases align to TRBD1. Trimming at V came to 3 bases and at J to 5 bases, leaving 3 bases not matched to a gene. Germline lookup yields CDR1 KGHSH and CDR2 LQKENI. The CDR3 runs 14 residues. The DNA for the CDR3 is TGTGCCAGCTCACCCGGACAGGGTAGAAACACCATATATTTT. Protein: CASSPGQGRNTIYF.

The rearrangement joins TRBV4-1 to TRBJ2-5, with D unclear. Germline V gene lookup returns CDR1 MGHRA and CDR2 YSYEKL. The CDR3 consists of 13 residues. V lost 0 bases to trimming and J lost 4 bases, with 6 bases between them. Written as DNA, the CDR3 is TGCGCCAGCAGCCAAGATCCGGGAGAGACCCAGTACTTC. Protein product: CASSQDPGETQYF.

The chain has TRBV5-1 and TRBJ2-7; 13 nucleotides match TRBD2. The ends lost 4 bases at V and 1 base at J; junction bases unmatched: 2. Germline CDR1 and CDR2: SGHRS and YFSETQ. This CDR3 is built from 15 residues. CDR3 residues: CASSAGLAGSYEQYF. The CDR3 region has the DNA TGCGCCAGCAGCGCGGGACTAGCGGGATCCTACGAGCAGTACTTC.

This clone was detected only once. V usage is TRBV4-1 and J usage is TRBJ1-1, with 8 bases lining up with TRBD1. Germline loops: CDR1 MGHRA, CDR2 YSYEKL. The CDR3 loop spans 17 amino acids. The ends lost 5 bases at V and 4 bases at J; junction bases unmatched: 15. The CDR3 protein is CASSYSPQGARGTEAFF. The CDR3, as DNA: TGCGCCAGCAGCTACTCCCCGCAGGGGGCTAGGGGCACTGAAGCTTTCTTT.

V and J are TRBV28 and TRBJ1-5; 7 nucleotides agree with TRBD1. The CDR3 covers 15 residues. With 6 bases clipped from V and 5 bases from J, the junction kept 10 bases outside the gene matches. Germline assignment: CDR1 MDHEN and CDR2 SYDVKM. The CDR3 DNA is TGTGCCAGCAGCACCGCTCAGGGGGGATATCAGCCCCAGCATTTT. Encoded protein: CASSTAQGGYQPQHF.

The V and J genes are TRBV29-1 and TRBJ2-7, with 7 bases identical to TRBD1. Germline CDR1 reads SQVTM; CDR2 reads ANQGSEA. V lost 4 bases, J lost 2 bases, and 2 bases stayed unmatched. There are 12 residues in the CDR3. The chain's CDR3 is CSVGDSPYEQYF. DNA of the CDR3: TGCAGCGTTGGGGACAGCCCCTACGAGCAGTACTTC.

This clone was seen just once. The chain recombines TRBV7-2 with TRBJ2-7, with D perhaps TRBD2 (6 bases). Germline CDR1 is SGHTA and CDR2 is FQGNSA. The germline V and J ends were trimmed by 0 bases and 2 bases, with 11 bases remaining between them. The CDR3 length is 15 residues. The CDR3 nucleotides are TGTGCCAGCAGCTTAGCGACGGGAGTCCCCTACGAGCAGTACTTC. Its protein is CASSLATGVPYEQYF.

The gene calls are TRBV30 and TRBJ2-3; 7 nucleotides agree with TRBD2. The CDR3 sequence is 15 residues long. Germline assignment: CDR1 GTSNPN and CDR2 SVGIG (reference sequence). Germline trimming cut 0 bases from V and 1 base from J; bases unmatched to any gene: 4. The CDR3 sequence: CAWSVGAGGTDTQYF. For the CDR3, the DNA is TGTGCCTGGAGTGTCGGCGCGGGGGGCACAGATACGCAGTATTTT. The variable domain in full, completed from reference TRBV30 and TRBJ2-3, reads SQTIHQWPATLVQPVGSPLSLECTVEGTSNPNLYWYRQAAGRGLQLLFYSVGIGQISSEVPQNLSASRPQDRQFILSSKKLLLSDSGFYLCAWSVGAGGTDTQYFGPGTRLTVL.

The CDR3 is CASSTPRGLLNTGELFF. DNA for the CDR3: TGTGCCAGCAGTACCCCCCGCGGGCTTCTTAACACCGGGGAGCTGTTTTTT. The J gene is TRBJ2-2, the V gene TRBV2, with D possibly matching TRBD2 (5 bases). The germline V gene encodes CDR1 SNHLY and CDR2 FYNNEI. The CDR3 covers 17 residues. The ends were cut back, 5 bases at V and 2 bases at J, with 18 bases in the middle. Together with reference TRBV2 and TRBJ2-2, the CDR3 gives the full variable domain: EPEVTQTPSHQVTQMGQEVILRCVPISNHLYFYWYRQILGQKVEFLVSFYNNEISEKSEIFDDQFSVERPDGSNFTLKIRSTKLEDSAMYFCASSTPRGLLNTGELFFGEGSRLTVL.

The J gene is TRBJ2-7, the V gene TRBV6-5, with TRBD1 matching 8 bases. Germline trimming cut 5 bases from V and 10 bases from J; bases unmatched to any gene: 16. Germline CDR1 MNHEY, CDR2 SVGAGI. The CDR3 is made up of 15 amino acids. The CDR3 DNA follows: TGTGCCAGCAGTGCGGTGAGGGACAGGATCGGGTCTCAGTACTTC. Translation: CASSAVRDRIGSQYF.

The chain recombines TRBV5-6 with TRBJ1-2, with D unclear. Trimming removed 4 bases from V and 8 bases from J, with 18 bases in between. CDR3 length: 14 residues. From germline, CDR1 is SGHDT and CDR2 YYEEEE. CDR3 DNA: TGTGCCAGCAGCACAATTTCCGGGAGTCGGGGCTACACCTTC. It specifies CASSTISGSRGYTF. Based on the CDR3 plus reference TRBV5-6 and TRBJ1-2, the full variable domain is DAGVTQSPTHLIKTRGQQVTLRCSPKSGHDTVSWYQQALGQGPQFIFQYYEEEERQRGNFPDRFSGHQFPNYSSELNVNALLLGDSALYLCASSTISGSRGYTFGSGTRLTVV.

V gene TRBV7-9 combines with J gene TRBJ2-7; 7 nucleotides align to TRBD1. CDR3 length equals 13 residues. The germline V gene encodes CDR1 SEHNR and CDR2 FQNEAQ (reference sequence). J was trimmed by 7 bases and V by 6 bases; bases with no gene match: 9. The CDR3 DNA is TGTGCCAGCAGTCGTTGGGACAGCCGGGAGCAGTACTTC. Its translation is CASSRWDSREQYF.

The chain uses TRBV18 and TRBJ2-5, with D uncertain. The CDR3 is made up of 13 amino acids. Germline V lookup: CDR1 KGHSH, CDR2 LQKENI. Trimming cost V 2 bases and J 4 bases, with 8 bases left between them. CDR3 DNA: TGTGCCAGCTCACCATCGTTATTAGAGACCCAGTACTTC. It specifies CASSPSLLETQYF.

CDR3 sequence reads: CSVVRGGRAYEQYF. The CDR3, as DNA: TGCAGCGTTGTTCGAGGCGGAAGAGCCTACGAGCAGTACTTC. The V gene is TRBV29-1, the J gene TRBJ2-7; D call uncertain. The germline CDR1 and CDR2 sequences are SQVTM and ANQGSEA. V was pared by 4 bases and J by 2 bases, with 15 bases between. The CDR3 runs to 14 residues.

This chain links TRBV28 with TRBJ2-1, with 9 bases that match TRBD1. Trimming took 6 bases from V and 3 from J; bases not matched to a gene: 6. The CDR3 length is 15 residues. Germline assignment: CDR1 MDHEN and CDR2 SYDVKM. CDR3 in amino acids: CASSPTTGGYNEQFF. CDR3 sequence (DNA): TGTGCCAGCAGCCCTACGACAGGGGGCTACAATGAGCAGTTCTTC.

The chain couples TRBV5-5 to TRBJ2-3, with 8 bases fitting TRBD1. V lost 0 bases to trimming and J lost 5 bases; unmatched junction nucleotides: 2. The germline CDR1 and CDR2 sequences are SGHKS and YYEKEE (reference sequence). The CDR3 has 14 residues. CDR3 DNA: TGTGCCAGCAGCTTGGTCAGGGGGCAAGATACGCAGTATTTT. Protein product: CASSLVRGQDTQYF.

The genes are TRBV30 and TRBJ1-6; D call uncertain. In germline, CDR1 is GTSNPN, CDR2 SVGIG (reference sequence). The CDR3 extends over 14 amino acids. Between the trimmed V and J ends, which lost 2 bases and 7 bases, there was a span of 12 bases. The DNA of the CDR3 is TGTGCCTGGAGTCGGCGGACGGGGAATTCACCCCTCCACTTT. Translated, it gives CAWSRRTGNSPLHF. Filled out from reference TRBV30 and TRBJ1-6, the complete variable domain reads SQTIHQWPATLVQPVGSPLSLECTVEGTSNPNLYWYRQAAGRGLQLLFYSVGIGQISSEVPQNLSASRPQDRQFILSSKKLLLSDSGFYLCAWSRRTGNSPLHFGNGTRLTVT.

This chain uses TRBV9 with TRBJ2-1; 10 bases agree with TRBD1. The CDR3 contains 15 residues. Unmatched junction bases numbered 7, after V lost 3 bases and J lost 7 bases. Germline values: CDR1 SGDLS, CDR2 YYNGEE. The CDR3 DNA sequence: TGTGCCAGCAGCGACCGACAGGGGGCCGGGAATGAGCAGTTCTTC. Its protein is CASSDRQGAGNEQFF.